This T cell receptor beta chain came from a study of regulatory T cells in long-lasting Graves disease. V was trimmed by 3 bases and J by 4 bases, leaving 12 bases between them. CDR1 and CDR2 from the germline V gene are ENHRY and SYGVKD. CDR3 length equals 14 residues. Indicated time point: persistent/refractory GD, antithyroid drugs over 5 years with positive TRAb. Extracted RNA from PBMCs served as the source of the TCR library. Patients all came to the study from an endocrinology department in Xi'an, China. The sample holds many counts of this clonotype. Arm-PCR with iRepertoire HTBI primers amplified the CDR3 regions for these TCR beta libraries. As handled by the study authors: Across samples, 50 to 65 TRBV and more than 13 TRBJ segments were found. Via MiXCR, TCRdb re-called the multiplex PCR reads, giving one row per CDR3 protein. V and J calls and clone size were set by TCRdb, not the authors. The sample has about 470,000 distinct CDR3 sequences; 20% to 25% are singletons.

J is TRBJ1-1 and V is TRBV10-3, with D possibly being TRBD1 (6 bases). This specimen consisted of peripheral blood mononuclear cells (PBMCs), obtained when the disease was refractory, from a patient treated with antithyroid drugs. The TCR originated in a female donor with Graves disease. CDR3 sequence (DNA): TGTGCCATCAGTGATGGGGGGCGACGCACTGAAGCTTTCTTT. Residues: CAISDGGRRTEAFF.